This TCR beta chain is from a study of long-term antiretroviral therapy in people with HIV. Study-level points and caveats: After ART, diversity increased yet remained lower than transplant donor controls.

For this clone: Its antigen is unidentified.

Version v3.0 of the immunoSEQ assay ran at survey level. Here immunoSEQ multiplex PCR was the method, and the copy in TCRdb shows in-frame clones only, minus some. The data show about 19,000 clones, about 88% seen once. Per donor, a minimum of one pre-ART and a minimum of two post-ART PBMC samples were available. Every sample had about 0.85-11 million cryopreserved PBMC in it before DNA extraction. This TCR derives from a man younger than 35 with HIV. Sequencing used unsorted PBMCs, obtained 0.9 years after starting antiretroviral therapy.

The CDR3 spells CASRQATVQPQHF. For the CDR3, the DNA is TGTGCCAGCAGACAGGCCACGGTTCAGCCCCAGCATTTT. The chain employs TRBV2 and TRBJ1-5, with D perhaps TRBD1 (5 bases). The V gene's germline CDR1 is SNHLY and CDR2 FYNNEI. The CDR3 runs to 13 residues. V dropped 6 bases and J dropped 6 bases, with 12 bases sitting between them.